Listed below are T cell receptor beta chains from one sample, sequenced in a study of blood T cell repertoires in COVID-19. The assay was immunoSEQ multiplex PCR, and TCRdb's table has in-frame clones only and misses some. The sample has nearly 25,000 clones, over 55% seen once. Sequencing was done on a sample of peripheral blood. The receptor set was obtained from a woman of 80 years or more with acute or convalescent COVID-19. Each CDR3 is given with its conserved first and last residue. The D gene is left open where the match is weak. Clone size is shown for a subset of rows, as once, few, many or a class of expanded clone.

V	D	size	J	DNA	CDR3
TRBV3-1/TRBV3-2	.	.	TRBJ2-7	TGTGCCAGCGGATCCGGGATCTACGAGCAGTACTTC	CASGSGIYEQYF
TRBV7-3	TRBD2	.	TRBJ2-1	TGTGCCAGCAGCCCAACTAGCGGGGGGCTGGATGAGCAGTTCTTC	CASSPTSGGLDEQFF
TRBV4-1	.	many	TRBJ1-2	TGCGCCAGCAGACCTTCTATCGGGGACGGGGGGCAATATGGCTACACCTTC	CASRPSIGDGGQYGYTF
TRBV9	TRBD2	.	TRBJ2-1	TGTGCCAGCAGCGCCCGACCCCTAGCGGACCTTTACAATGAGCAGTTCTTC	CASSARPLADLYNEQFF
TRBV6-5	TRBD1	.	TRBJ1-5	TGTGCCAGCAGCGAGGGGACAGGGGCGAATCAGCCCCAGCATTTT	CASSEGTGANQPQHF
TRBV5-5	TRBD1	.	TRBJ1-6	TGTGCCAGCAGACAAACGGGACAGGGAAATTCACCCCTCCACTTT	CASRQTGQGNSPLHF
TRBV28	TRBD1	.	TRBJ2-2	TGTGCCAGCCTCCGACCACCCGGGACAGGGCCGAACACCGGGGAGCTGTTTTTT	CASLRPPGTGPNTGELFF
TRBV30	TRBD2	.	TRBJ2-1	TGTGCCGCGGAAACCGGGACTAGCGGGGGGGCTAGATTCTTC	CAAETGTSGGARFF
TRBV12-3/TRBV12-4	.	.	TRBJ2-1	TGTGCCAGCAGAGACCAGGGTAACAATGAGCAGTTCTTC	CASRDQGNNEQFF
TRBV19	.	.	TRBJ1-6	TGTGCCAGTAGTATGTTCTTTGAGGAAGTCAATTCACCCCTCCACTTT	CASSMFFEEVNSPLHF
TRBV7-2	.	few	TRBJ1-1	TGTGCCAGCAGTATCAACAGGCTGAACACTGAAGCTTTCTTT	CASSINRLNTEAFF
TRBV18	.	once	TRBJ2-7	TGTGCCAGCTCACCTTCGAGATCCTCCTACGAGCAGTACTTC	CASSPSRSSYEQYF
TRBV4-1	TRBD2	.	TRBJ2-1	TGCGCCAGCAGCCAGTTATTCAGCGGGAGGCCCTCCAATGAGCAGTTCTTC	CASSQLFSGRPSNEQFF
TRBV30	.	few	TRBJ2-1	TGTGCCTGGAGGGGCCTGATCGCCTACAATGAGCAGTTCTTC	CAWRGLIAYNEQFF
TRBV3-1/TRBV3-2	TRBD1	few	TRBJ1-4	TGTGCCAGCAGCCAGACAGGGGTCGGCCCAACTAATGAAAAACTGTTTTTT	CASSQTGVGPTNEKLFF
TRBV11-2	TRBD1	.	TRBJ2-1	TGTGCCAGCAGCCTGGACAGGGCGAAGGGCAATGAGCAGTTCTTC	CASSLDRAKGNEQFF
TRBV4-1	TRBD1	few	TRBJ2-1	TGCGCCAGCAGCCAATCAGGGGGCGTGTACAATGAGCAGTTCTTC	CASSQSGGVYNEQFF
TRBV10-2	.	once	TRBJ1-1	TGCGCCACGTCGAAAGGAGGGGATCCCACTGAAGCTTTCTTT	CATSKGGDPTEAFF
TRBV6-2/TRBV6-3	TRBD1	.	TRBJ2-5	TGTGCCAGCAGTTCCCCGACAGGGGGGCAAGAGACCCAGTACTTC	CASSSPTGGQETQYF
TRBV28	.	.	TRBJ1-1	TGTGCCAACAGTTCTCCCGGGGGAATGGGCACTGAAGCTTTCTTT	CANSSPGGMGTEAFF
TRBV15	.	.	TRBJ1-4	TGTGCCACCAGCAGGGGCGGGTATCGAACTGAAAAACTGTTTTTT	CATSRGGYRTEKLFF
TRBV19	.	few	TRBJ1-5	TGTGCCAGTAGACCACAGGGTCCCAGCAATCAGCCCCAGCATTTT	CASRPQGPSNQPQHF